What follows are 28 T cell receptor beta chains derived from one specimen sequenced in a study of cytotoxic CD8 clonotypes in ibrutinib-treated CLL. Sequenced by immunoSEQ multiplex PCR; TCRdb stores in-frame clones only, minus some. Among approximately 100,000 clones, 58% were seen once, and the ten largest hold about 40%. The sequencing here drew on PBMCs, taken after 24 months of ibrutinib treatment. The receptors originated from a human donor with chronic lymphocytic leukemia.

The rearrangement links TRBV30 to TRBJ1-5; 8 bases map to TRBD1. Germline CDR1 and CDR2: GTSNPN and SVGIG (reference sequence). This CDR3 is built from 15 residues. Trimming took 2 bases from V and 2 from J; bases not matched to a gene: 5. This chain's CDR3 is CAWSTGGSGNQPQHF. DNA for the CDR3: TGTGCCTGGAGTACAGGGGGATCGGGCAATCAGCCCCAGCATTTT.

The rearrangement links TRBV9 to TRBJ2-1, with D tentatively TRBD1 (5 bases). Germline V gene data show CDR1 as SGDLS and CDR2 as YYNGEE. CDR3 length: 15 residues. Deletions cut 0 bases from V and 2 bases from J, with 9 bases between. The CDR3 is CASSVGGRAYNEQFF. As DNA, the CDR3 is TGTGCCAGCAGCGTAGGGGGCAGGGCCTACAATGAGCAGTTCTTC.

The sample holds a few counts of this clone. The genes are TRBV5-6 and TRBJ1-1; D may be TRBD1 (6 bases). V was pared by 0 bases and J by 5 bases, with 8 bases between. Per the germline V gene, CDR1 is SGHDT and CDR2 is YYEEEE. The CDR3 extends over 13 amino acids. The CDR3: CASSLGRGTEAFF. Here the CDR3 DNA reads TGTGCCAGCAGCTTGGGTAGGGGGACTGAAGCTTTCTTT.

This chain links TRBV6-5 with TRBJ2-7; TRBD1 aligns across 8 bases. The CDR3 loop spans 13 amino acids. V lost 2 bases, J lost 6 bases, and 3 bases stayed unmatched. Germline CDR1 and CDR2: MNHEY and SVGAGI. CDR3 sequence reads: CASSYEDRVEQYF. The DNA for the CDR3 is TGTGCCAGCAGTTACGAGGACAGGGTCGAGCAGTACTTC.

The rearrangement joins TRBV30 to TRBJ2-5; D is uncertain. Trimming took 0 bases from V and 4 from J, leaving 3 bases between them. There are 11 residues in the CDR3. CDR1 and CDR2 (germline): GTSNPN, SVGIG (reference sequence). CDR3 nucleotides: TGTGCCTGGAGTGTAATAGAGACCCAGTACTTC. Translating gives CAWSVIETQYF.

The V call is TRBV25-1, the J call TRBJ2-1; 9 nucleotides agree with TRBD2. After removal of 4 bases from V and 2 bases from J, the junction contained 3 bases not matched to a gene. This CDR3 spans 15 amino acids. Germline assignment: CDR1 MGHDK and CDR2 SYGVNS. The CDR3 loop is CASSGSGGTYNEQFF. In DNA, the CDR3 is TGTGCCAGCAGTGGGAGCGGGGGGACCTACAATGAGCAGTTCTTC.

Only a few counts were recorded for this clone. The chain combines TRBV5-6 with TRBJ1-2, with TRBD1 matching 9 bases. The CDR3 is 15 residues long. The germline gives CDR1 SGHDT, CDR2 YYEEEE. V was pared by 4 bases and J by 5 bases, with 9 bases of the junction left unmatched. CDR3 nucleotides: TGTGCCAGCAGCCGAATACAGGGGGCAGGGTATGGCTACACCTTC. Protein: CASSRIQGAGYGYTF.

The chain couples TRBV5-1 to TRBJ1-2; TRBD1 might be the D (6 bases). The germline gives CDR1 SGHRS, CDR2 YFSETQ. The germline V and J ends were trimmed by 0 bases and 4 bases, with 10 bases remaining between them. The CDR3 extends over 14 amino acids. The CDR3 loop reads CASSLDRGSYGYTF. The CDR3 DNA sequence: TGCGCCAGCAGCTTGGATAGGGGGTCCTATGGCTACACCTTC.

The V and J genes are TRBV6-4 and TRBJ2-2; perhaps D is TRBD1 or TRBD2 (6 bases each). The CDR3 is 14 residues long. Deletions cut 4 bases from V and 4 bases from J, with 10 bases between. Germline-derived CDR1 and CDR2 are MRHNA and SNTAGT. CDR3 residues: CASSVRGGTGELFF. The CDR3 region has the DNA TGTGCCAGCAGTGTCAGGGGAGGCACCGGGGAGCTGTTTTTT.

V usage is TRBV25-1 and J usage is TRBJ1-4; TRBD1 might be the D (5 bases). The CDR3 has 14 residues. V dropped 7 bases and J dropped 8 bases, with 17 bases sitting between them. Germline V gene sequence: CDR1 MGHDK, CDR2 SYGVNS. Written as DNA, the CDR3 is TGTGCCAGCAACGGGGCAGGGAAAGGGGAAAAACTGTTTTTT. Encoded protein: CASNGAGKGEKLFF. Together with reference TRBV25-1 and TRBJ1-4, the CDR3 gives the full variable domain: EADIYQTPRYLVIGTGKKITLECSQTMGHDKMYWYQQDPGMELHLIHYSYGVNSTEKGDLSSESTVSRIRTEHFPLTLESARPSHTSQYLCASNGAGKGEKLFFGSGTQLSVL.

The V call is TRBV6-4, the J call TRBJ1-2; tentatively, D is TRBD1 (5 bases). The CDR3 totals 13 residues. Germline V CDR1 and CDR2: MRHNA, SNTAGT. Trimming stripped 0 bases from V and 10 bases from J, with 12 bases between. As DNA, the CDR3 is TGTGCCAGCAGTGACTCGGGGGGGTTCGACTACACCTTC. It codes for CASSDSGGFDYTF.

A few counts support this clone. The V call is TRBV7-8, the J call TRBJ1-2, with D perhaps TRBD1 (5 bases). The CDR3 has 16 residues. V gave up 5 bases and J gave up 1 base, with 17 bases separating them. Germline V gene sequence: CDR1 SGHVS, CDR2 FQNEAQ. CDR3 sequence (DNA): TGTGCCAGCAGCCAACGGGGCCAGGGAAATAACTATGGCTACACCTTC. Translated, it gives CASSQRGQGNNYGYTF.

Only one count was recorded for this clone. The chain employs TRBV6-1 and TRBJ1-6; 7 bases map to TRBD1. CDR1 is MNHNS and CDR2 is SASEGT in the germline V gene. V dropped 5 bases and J dropped 9; count of bases not matched to a gene: 10. CDR3 length: 15 amino acids. The CDR3 nucleotides read TGTGCCAGCAGTTCTAACAGGGGAGGTGGTTCACCCCTCCACTTT. Residues: CASSSNRGGGSPLHF.

V and J are TRBV6-5 and TRBJ1-5; the D is unclear. Germline V lookup: CDR1 MNHEY, CDR2 SVGAGI. The CDR3 consists of 11 residues. Trimming took off 5 bases at V and 7 bases at J, with 6 bases between the two ends. CDR3 coding DNA: TGTGCCAGCAGTGTGGGGCAGCCCCAGCATTTT. Translated, it gives CASSVGQPQHF.

The chain carries TRBV5-1 and TRBJ1-2; D is possibly TRBD1 (6 bases). There are 15 residues in the CDR3. V was clipped by 0 bases and J by 0 bases, with 9 bases between them. Germline lookup yields CDR1 SGHRS and CDR2 YFSETQ. The CDR3 sequence is CASSLGDNPNYGYTF. The CDR3, as DNA: TGCGCCAGCAGCTTGGGGGACAACCCTAACTATGGCTACACCTTC.

The V call is TRBV7-9, the J call TRBJ2-3; possibly TRBD2 for D (5 bases). There are 15 residues in the CDR3. With 5 bases removed from V and 3 bases from J, the gap between germline ends came to 15 bases. Germline CDR1 and CDR2: SEHNR and FQNEAQ (reference sequence). The CDR3 reads CASSQLNPGTDTQYF. The CDR3 DNA reads TGTGCCAGCAGCCAACTAAACCCGGGGACAGATACGCAGTATTTT. The variable domain in full, with the rest retrieved from reference TRBV7-9 and TRBJ2-3, is DTGVSQNPRHKITKRGQNVTFRCDPISEHNRLYWYRQTLGQGPEFLTYFQNEAQLEKSRLLSDRFSAERPKGSFSTLEIQRTEQGDSAMYLCASSQLNPGTDTQYFGPGTRLTVL.

The rearrangement uses TRBV5-1 and TRBJ2-2; D gene unclear. In germline, CDR1 is SGHRS, CDR2 YFSETQ. V was shortened by 4 bases and J by 1 base, with 11 bases between the two germline ends. The CDR3 is 15 residues long. The CDR3 nucleotides read TGCGCCAGCAGCGTACGACCGGGGAACACCGGGGAGCTGTTTTTT. As protein: CASSVRPGNTGELFF. Full variable domain (missing parts from reference TRBV5-1 and TRBJ2-2): KAGVTQTPRYLIKTRGQQVTLSCSPISGHRSVSWYQQTPGQGLQFLFEYFSETQRNKGNFPGRFSGRQFSNSRSEMNVSTLELGDSALYLCASSVRPGNTGELFFGEGSRLTVL.

The chain is built from TRBV11-2 and TRBJ2-6; D is unclear. The CDR3 consists of 15 residues. CDR1 is SGHAT and CDR2 is FQNNGV in the germline V gene. V was pared by 2 bases and J by 2 bases, with 7 bases between. DNA of the CDR3: TGTGCCAGCAGCTTATCTACAGCTGGGGCCAACGTCCTGACTTTC. Protein product: CASSLSTAGANVLTF.

This chain links TRBV11-2 with TRBJ2-7; D possibly corresponds to TRBD1 (6 bases). The V gene's germline CDR1 is SGHAT and CDR2 FQNNGV. This CDR3 has 14 amino acids. The V gene lost 6 bases and the J gene lost 2 bases, with 14 bases spanning the gap. DNA of the CDR3: TGTGCCAGCAGTCCGTTGGACAGTCCCTACGAGCAGTACTTC. Translation gives CASSPLDSPYEQYF.

This clone was found once. This chain links TRBV7-9 with TRBJ1-6; D unclear. Germline CDR1 reads SEHNR; CDR2 reads FQNEAQ (reference sequence). The V end was cut by 4 bases, the J end by 9 bases, with 22 bases between. The CDR3 sequence is 17 residues long. The CDR3 sequence is CASSSTTSGALGSPLHF. CDR3 nucleotides: TGTGCCAGCAGCTCAACTACTAGCGGAGCCCTTGGTTCACCCCTCCACTTT.

This clone occurred a few times. J is TRBJ1-4 and V is TRBV7-9; TRBD1 matches at 8 bases. The germline gives CDR1 SEHNR, CDR2 FQNEAQ (reference sequence). Germline trimming cut 6 bases from V and 7 bases from J; bases unmatched to any gene: 10. The CDR3 spans 15 residues. The CDR3 here is CASSPGQGLSEKLFF. CDR3 in DNA: TGTGCCAGCAGTCCAGGACAGGGACTAAGTGAAAAACTGTTTTTT.

A word on this clone: A read error may explain this, as a much larger clone is one base away. Other DNA sequences in the same sample also yield this CDR3. The chain has TRBV6-5 and TRBJ2-5; weak D call: TRBD2 (5 bases). Trimming cost V 6 bases and J 5 bases, with 7 bases left between them. CDR1 is MNHEY, CDR2 SVGAGI, per germline. The CDR3 runs to 11 residues. CDR3 amino acids: CASSTRETQYF. As DNA, the CDR3 is TGTGCCAGCAGCACTAGGGAGACCCAGTACTTC.

The gene calls are TRBV20-1 and TRBJ2-1; no clear D. Per germline, CDR1 DFQATT and CDR2 SNEGSKA (reference sequence). This CDR3 is 11 amino acids long. The V end lost 6 bases, the J end lost 6 bases, and 9 bases lay between the germline ends. The CDR3 region is CSAEDGNEQFF. The CDR3 DNA sequence: TGCAGTGCAGAGGACGGCAATGAGCAGTTCTTC.

V usage is TRBV5-8 and J usage is TRBJ2-7; the match to TRBD2 covers 8 bases. Germline trimming cut 3 bases from V and 5 bases from J; bases unmatched to any gene: 7. Looked up from germline, CDR1 is SGHTS and CDR2 is YDEGEE. CDR3 length: 14 amino acids. The CDR3 loop is CASSSPGTRDEQYF. CDR3 coding DNA: TGTGCCAGCAGCTCCCCCGGGACTAGAGACGAGCAGTACTTC.

This clone was detected only a few times. The sample has other DNA sequences that encode this CDR3 too. This chain links TRBV5-1 with TRBJ2-2; D might be TRBD2 (5 bases). Germline lookup yields CDR1 SGHRS and CDR2 YFSETQ. The V gene lost 0 bases and the J gene lost 6 bases, with 12 bases spanning the gap. This CDR3 is built from 15 residues. CDR3 residues: CASSLEITRAGELFF. The CDR3 DNA reads TGCGCCAGCAGCTTGGAAATAACTAGGGCCGGGGAGCTGTTTTTT.

At least ten counts were recorded for this clone. The chain links TRBV28 to TRBJ2-7; 7 bases map to TRBD1. The ends lost 4 bases at V and 7 bases at J; junction bases unmatched: 10. Germline-derived CDR1 and CDR2 are MDHEN and SYDVKM. CDR3 size: 14 residues. The CDR3, as DNA: TGTGCCAGCAGTTCCTTACAACAGGGGTGGGAGCAGTACTTC. Encoded protein: CASSSLQQGWEQYF.

This rearrangement joins TRBV5-1 to TRBJ2-7, with 10 nucleotides matching TRBD1. The J segment lost 2 bases and the V segment lost 4 bases, leaving 6 bases of the junction unmatched. This CDR3 contains 15 residues. Germline V gives CDR1 SGHRS, CDR2 YFSETQ. The CDR3 is CASSVSGTGAYEQYF. The CDR3 DNA follows: TGCGCCAGCAGCGTATCCGGGACAGGGGCCTACGAGCAGTACTTC. Drawing the rest from reference TRBV5-1 and TRBJ2-7, the complete variable domain is KAGVTQTPRYLIKTRGQQVTLSCSPISGHRSVSWYQQTPGQGLQFLFEYFSETQRNKGNFPGRFSGRQFSNSRSEMNVSTLELGDSALYLCASSVSGTGAYEQYFGPGTRLTVT.

The V gene is TRBV28, the J gene TRBJ1-5; TRBD1 agrees at 12 bases. The CDR3 spans 15 residues. Germline V gene data show CDR1 as MDHEN and CDR2 as SYDVKM. Trimming removed 8 bases from V and 7 bases from J; junction bases left unmatched: 9. The CDR3 sequence is CASAYLGTGGQPQHF. The CDR3 DNA follows: TGTGCCAGCGCATATTTGGGGACAGGGGGCCAGCCCCAGCATTTT. Full variable domain (rest looked up from reference TRBV28 and TRBJ1-5): DVKVTQSSRYLVKRTGEKVFLECVQDMDHENMFWYRQDPGLGLRLIYFSYDVKMKEKGDIPEGYSVSREKKERFSLILESASTNQTSMYLCASAYLGTGGQPQHFGDGTRLSIL.